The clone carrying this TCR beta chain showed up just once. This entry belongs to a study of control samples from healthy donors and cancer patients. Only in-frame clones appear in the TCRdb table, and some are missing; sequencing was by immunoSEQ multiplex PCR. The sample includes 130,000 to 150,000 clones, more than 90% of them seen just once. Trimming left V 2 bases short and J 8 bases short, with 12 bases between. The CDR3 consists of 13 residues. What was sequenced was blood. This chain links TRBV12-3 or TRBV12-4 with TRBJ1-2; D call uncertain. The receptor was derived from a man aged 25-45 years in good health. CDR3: CASSLYGYGGYTF. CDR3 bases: TGTGCCAGCAGTTTATACGGGTATGGGGGCTACACCTTC.